One and the same sample provided the 29 T cell receptor beta chains below, sequenced in a study of T cell responses to AZD1222 COVID-19 vaccine. Only in-frame clones appear in the TCRdb table, and some are missing; sequencing was by immunoSEQ multiplex PCR. The sample has 100,000 to 150,000 clones, roughly 86% seen once. The sequenced sample was peripheral blood, obtained on day 0 of AZD1222 vaccination. The receptor set was obtained from an adult in good health.

The chain couples TRBV19 to TRBJ2-1; D remains unclear. Germline CDR1 and CDR2: LNHDA and SQIVND (reference sequence). CDR3 size: 14 residues. Trimming removed 4 bases from V and 4 bases from J, with 11 bases in between. The CDR3 DNA follows: TGTGCCAGTAGTAAAGATCGGATTTACAATGAGCAGTTCTTC. This gives the protein CASSKDRIYNEQFF. The full variable domain, rest sourced from reference TRBV19 and TRBJ2-1, is DGGITQSPKYLFRKEGQNVTLSCEQNLNHDAMYWYRQDPGQGLRLIYYSQIVNDFQKGDIAEGYSVSREKKESFPLTVTSAQKNPTAFYLCASSKDRIYNEQFFGPGTRLTVL.

The rearrangement uses TRBV7-2 and TRBJ1-5, with D uncertain. The germline V gene has CDR1 SGHTA and CDR2 FQGNSA. V lost 0 bases and J lost 5, with 17 bases in between. The CDR3 contains 17 residues. CDR3 nucleotides: TGTGCCAGCAGCTTAGCTGGTAGGAATTCTTGGTATCAGCCCCAGCATTTT. Protein sequence: CASSLAGRNSWYQPQHF. Drawing the rest from reference TRBV7-2 and TRBJ1-5, the complete variable domain is GAGVSQSPSNKVTEKGKDVELRCDPISGHTALYWYRQSLGQGLEFLIYFQGNSAPDKSGLPSDRFSAERTGGSVSTLTIQRTQQEDSAVYLCASSLAGRNSWYQPQHFGDGTRLSIL.

The CDR3 is CASSPEGRMGTEAFF. CDR3 bases: TGTGCCAGCAGCCCGGAGGGTAGAATGGGCACTGAAGCTTTCTTT. The chain is built from TRBV7-8 and TRBJ1-1; no firm D call. The germline gives CDR1 SGHVS, CDR2 FQNEAQ. This CDR3 is 15 amino acids long. Trimming left V 5 bases short and J 4 bases short, with 17 bases between.

The chain links TRBV10-1 to TRBJ1-4; D gene uncertain. V lost 4 bases and J lost 8, with 11 bases in between. CDR3 length equals 13 residues. Germline lookup yields CDR1 WNHNN and CDR2 SYGVQD (reference sequence). CDR3 residues: CASSAGVGEKLFF. Written as DNA, the CDR3 is TGCGCCAGCAGTGCTGGGGTCGGGGAAAAACTGTTTTTT.

The CDR3 nucleotides are TGCGCCAGCAGCCAAGGTCTAGGTCAGTTCAATCAGCCCCAGCATTTT. Translated: CASSQGLGQFNQPQHF. The chain carries TRBV4-3 and TRBJ1-5; D unresolved. The germline gives CDR1 LGHNA, CDR2 YSLEER. V was cut by 1 base and J by 3 bases, with 13 bases left in between. This CDR3 comprises 16 residues.

This clone was detected only once. This chain joins TRBV3-1 (or the pseudogene TRBV3-2) and TRBJ2-6; 12 nucleotides agree with TRBD2. The CDR3 sequence is 18 residues long. V shed 8 bases and J 0 bases; nucleotides not matched to a gene: 8. In germline, CDR1 is LGHDT, CDR2 YNNKEL (reference sequence). The CDR3 DNA follows: TGTGCCAGCGGACTAGGACTAGCGGGACTCTCTGGGGCCAACGTCCTGACTTTC. Translating it yields CASGLGLAGLSGANVLTF.

This clone appeared a single time. The V call is TRBV4-1, the J call TRBJ1-1; D is perhaps TRBD1 (5 bases). The V gene lost 3 bases and the J gene lost 4 bases, with 12 bases spanning the gap. This CDR3 is built from 14 residues. Germline CDR1 and CDR2: MGHRA and YSYEKL. CDR3 sequence (DNA): TGCGCCAGCAGCCAGACCCAGGGAGCCACTGAAGCTTTCTTT. The encoded protein is CASSQTQGATEAFF.

The rearrangement joins TRBV4-1 to TRBJ2-5; 10 bases map to TRBD2. From germline, CDR1 is MGHRA and CDR2 YSYEKL. The CDR3 loop spans 15 amino acids. V lost 0 bases and J lost 4; bases outside the gene matches: 2. As DNA, the CDR3 is TGCGCCAGCAGCCAAGAGGCTAGCGGGGGAGAGACCCAGTACTTC. This sequence encodes CASSQEASGGETQYF.

The chain couples TRBV5-1 to TRBJ1-4; D is possibly TRBD1 (5 bases). This CDR3 comprises 16 residues. Trimming removed 0 bases from V and 10 bases from J, with 19 bases in between. The germline V gene encodes CDR1 SGHRS and CDR2 YFSETQ. CDR3 in amino acids: CASSLAYEGALGKLFF. The CDR3, as DNA: TGCGCCAGCAGCTTGGCCTATGAAGGGGCGTTGGGAAAACTGTTTTTT.

The rearrangement uses TRBV10-3 and TRBJ1-2, with D tentatively TRBD1 (5 bases). The V end lost 4 bases, the J end lost 2 bases, and 14 bases lay between the germline ends. Germline V gene lookup returns CDR1 ENHRY and CDR2 SYGVKD. The CDR3 contains 15 residues. Here the CDR3 DNA reads TGTGCCATCAGTGCCAGGGCGATAGAGAACTATGGCTACACCTTC. Translated, it gives CAISARAIENYGYTF.

V is TRBV10-2 and J is TRBJ2-7, with 9 bases aligning to TRBD2. The germline V gene has CDR1 WSHSY and CDR2 SAAADI. CDR3 length: 15 residues. V dropped 6 bases and J dropped 5; count of bases not matched to a gene: 11. As DNA, the CDR3 is TGCGCCAGCAGCTTAGCGGGAGTTTCGACTAACGAGCAGTACTTC. It translates to CASSLAGVSTNEQYF.

The rearrangement joins TRBV6-5 to TRBJ1-1; 10 bases are shared with TRBD1. The CDR3 is 13 amino acids. V lost 6 bases, J lost 10 bases, and 8 bases stayed unmatched. Germline V gene lookup returns CDR1 MNHEY and CDR2 SVGAGI. The CDR3 sequence: CASRMGQGRLAFF. CDR3 bases: TGTGCCAGCAGAATGGGACAGGGGAGGTTAGCTTTCTTT.

The V and J genes are TRBV6-5 and TRBJ1-2; D call uncertain. Germline V lookup: CDR1 MNHEY, CDR2 SVGAGI. V was cut by 8 bases and J by 6 bases, with 7 bases left in between. The CDR3 has 10 residues. The CDR3 protein is CASWGDGYTF. The CDR3 DNA follows: TGTGCCAGCTGGGGAGATGGCTACACCTTC.

The rearrangement joins TRBV6-6 to TRBJ2-5, with D hard to call. The germline gives CDR1 MNHNY, CDR2 SVGAGI (reference sequence). The CDR3 runs to 14 residues. Trimming shortened V by 0 bases and J by 2 bases, and 7 bases separated the two germline ends. The CDR3 region is CASSYSGRQETQYF. The CDR3 DNA is TGTGCCAGCAGTTACTCCGGCCGACAAGAGACCCAGTACTTC.

The V call is TRBV11-2, the J call TRBJ1-5; no clear D gene. Trimming shortened V by 3 bases and J by 6 bases, and 3 bases separated the two germline ends. The CDR3 consists of 11 residues. Germline V gives CDR1 SGHAT, CDR2 FQNNGV. CDR3 nucleotide sequence: TGTGCCAGCAGCTTCATTCAGCCCCAGCATTTT. Translation gives CASSFIQPQHF.

This chain connects TRBV9 to TRBJ1-6; 10 nucleotides agree with TRBD1. Germline values: CDR1 SGDLS, CDR2 YYNGEE. V shed 1 base and J 8 bases; nucleotides not matched to a gene: 6. This CDR3 is 16 amino acids long. The CDR3 DNA reads TGTGCCAGCAGCGTATCGGGACAGGGGCACGATTCACCCCTCCACTTT. Its translation is CASSVSGQGHDSPLHF.

This chain connects TRBV5-4 to TRBJ2-3; D is perhaps TRBD1 or TRBD2 (7 bases each). The germline gives CDR1 SGHNT, CDR2 YYREEE (reference sequence). The CDR3 is 16 amino acids. The ends were cut back, 1 base at V and 4 bases at J, with 16 bases in the middle. The DNA for the CDR3 is TGTGCCAGCAGCTTGATGTCAGGGGGGGTCCCAGATACGCAGTATTTT. Translating it yields CASSLMSGGVPDTQYF.

The CDR3 reads CASSMVLGIDNQPQHF. CDR3 nucleotide sequence: TGTGCCAGTAGTATGGTTTTGGGGATCGACAATCAGCCCCAGCATTTT. The rearrangement joins TRBV19 to TRBJ1-5; D is uncertain. Trimming stripped 3 bases from V and 3 bases from J, with 15 bases between. CDR1 is LNHDA, CDR2 SQIVND, per germline (reference sequence). CDR3 length: 16 amino acids.

The chain has TRBV20-1 and TRBJ2-7, with 7 bases matching TRBD2. V dropped 3 bases and J dropped 5; count of bases not matched to a gene: 13. The CDR3 sequence is 15 residues long. Germline V gene data show CDR1 as DFQATT and CDR2 as SNEGSKA (reference sequence). As DNA, the CDR3 is TGCAGTGCTAGTGTCCGGGAGGCCGGAAGGGACGAGCAGTACTTC. Translated: CSASVREAGRDEQYF.

The chain carries TRBV5-1 and TRBJ1-4; no reliable D call. This CDR3 comprises 16 residues. Germline CDR1 is SGHRS and CDR2 is YFSETQ. The V and J ends lost 0 bases and 0 bases respectively, with 9 bases between them. The CDR3 loop is CASSLGQRATNEKLFF. The CDR3 coding sequence is TGCGCCAGCAGCTTGGGCCAGCGAGCAACTAATGAAAAACTGTTTTTT. Looking up the rest from reference TRBV5-1 and TRBJ1-4 gives the full variable domain: KAGVTQTPRYLIKTRGQQVTLSCSPISGHRSVSWYQQTPGQGLQFLFEYFSETQRNKGNFPGRFSGRQFSNSRSEMNVSTLELGDSALYLCASSLGQRATNEKLFFGSGTQLSVL.

This clone was detected once. This chain connects TRBV5-1 to TRBJ2-4; D may correspond to TRBD1 or TRBD2 (5 bases each). Trimming pared 1 base from V and 6 bases from J, leaving 11 bases between. Germline assignment: CDR1 SGHRS and CDR2 YFSETQ. The CDR3 runs to 14 residues. The CDR3 sequence: CASSLTGQINIQYF. CDR3 bases: TGCGCCAGCAGCTTGACGGGGCAGATAAACATTCAGTACTTC.

The gene calls are TRBV3-1 (or the pseudogene TRBV3-2) and TRBJ1-2; D gene uncertain. The CDR3 consists of 19 residues. Trimming left V 0 bases short and J 2 bases short, with 22 bases between. Germline V gene lookup returns CDR1 LGHDT and CDR2 YNNKEL (reference sequence). CDR3 in DNA: TGTGCCAGCAGCCAAGAGATCGGGCAGCCAAAAACCTTCAACTATGGCTACACCTTC. Residues: CASSQEIGQPKTFNYGYTF.

This clone has more than one count but fewer than ten. V gene TRBV6-5 combines with J gene TRBJ1-5; D is ambiguous. Germline CDR1 reads MNHEY; CDR2 reads SVGAGI. The CDR3 is made up of 11 amino acids. The ends were cut back, 7 bases at V and 2 bases at J, with 3 bases in the middle. The CDR3 DNA follows: TGTGCCAGCACCCGCAATCAGCCCCAGCATTTT. Its protein is CASTRNQPQHF.

The rearrangement uses TRBV19 and TRBJ1-1; TRBD1 agrees at 7 bases. Germline trimming cut 6 bases from V and 4 bases from J; bases unmatched to any gene: 5. Per germline, CDR1 LNHDA and CDR2 SQIVND (reference sequence). The length of the CDR3 is 13 residues. The CDR3 bases are TGTGCCAGTAGGCCGGGACAGCCCACTGAAGCTTTCTTT. This sequence encodes CASRPGQPTEAFF.

In this sample, this clone turned up a few times. The CDR3 coding sequence is TGTGCCAGCAATACAGGGGTGGTGCAGTACTTC. Protein: CASNTGVVQYF. V usage is TRBV28 and J usage is TRBJ2-7; 7 nucleotides agree with TRBD1. Germline trimming cut 7 bases from V and 9 bases from J; bases unmatched to any gene: 6. Germline CDR1 is MDHEN and CDR2 is SYDVKM. This CDR3 contains 11 residues.

This clone was found once. The chain uses TRBV5-1 and TRBJ2-7, with 11 bases fitting TRBD1. Germline-derived CDR1 and CDR2 are SGHRS and YFSETQ. Trimming removed 5 bases from V and 6 bases from J; junction bases left unmatched: 7. The CDR3 is made up of 14 amino acids. The CDR3 loop is CASSQGQGAPEQYF. The CDR3 DNA reads as TGCGCCAGCAGTCAAGGACAGGGGGCGCCCGAGCAGTACTTC.

The chain carries TRBV4-1 and TRBJ1-6; D is perhaps TRBD1 (6 bases). The V and J ends lost 0 bases and 0 bases respectively, with 12 bases between them. Germline values: CDR1 MGHRA, CDR2 YSYEKL. The CDR3 covers 18 residues. This CDR3 reads CASSQDAQDSSYNSPLHF. In nucleotides, the CDR3 is TGCGCCAGCAGCCAAGATGCACAGGACAGCTCCTATAATTCACCCCTCCACTTT.

Regarding this clone: This CDR3 is also generated by other DNA sequences in the sample. J is TRBJ1-1 and V is TRBV27, with D tentatively TRBD1 (5 bases). V was shortened by 0 bases and J by 5 bases, with 10 bases between the two germline ends. Germline V lookup: CDR1 MNHEY, CDR2 SMNVEV (reference sequence). The CDR3 runs 14 residues. The chain's CDR3 is CASSLSGGGTEAFF. The DNA of the CDR3 is TGTGCCAGCAGTTTATCGGGGGGTGGGACTGAAGCTTTCTTT.

This sequence joins TRBV19 and TRBJ1-2; D is unclear. CDR1 and CDR2 (germline): LNHDA, SQIVND (reference sequence). Trimming removed 5 bases at V and 4 bases at J, with 11 bases between. The CDR3 is 13 residues long. DNA of the CDR3: TGTGCCAGTAGTGGAAGGCAGTCCTATGGCTACACCTTC. Amino acid sequence: CASSGRQSYGYTF. Filled out from reference TRBV19 and TRBJ1-2, the complete variable domain reads DGGITQSPKYLFRKEGQNVTLSCEQNLNHDAMYWYRQDPGQGLRLIYYSQIVNDFQKGDIAEGYSVSREKKESFPLTVTSAQKNPTAFYLCASSGRQSYGYTFGSGTRLTVV.